The present T cell receptor beta chain was sequenced within a study of shared clonotypes between healthy human individuals. From germline, CDR1 is SGHTA and CDR2 FQGNSA. The CDR3 extends over 17 amino acids. V was pared by 4 bases and J by 4 bases, with 22 bases between. Assay: immunoSEQ multiplex PCR; the TCRdb copy retains only in-frame clones and omits some. The sample holds over 2 million clones, around 96% seen once. In the naive CD8 group, cells lacked CD45RO and were positively selected for CCR7, so terminally differentiated effector memory CD45RA+ cells were left out. What was sequenced was naive CD8+ T cells sorted from blood. The clonotype comes from a young man in good health. The V and J genes are TRBV7-2 and TRBJ1-2; D remains ambiguous. The CDR3 loop reads CASSSWAAVGGPYGYTF. CDR3 bases: TGTGCCAGCAGCTCGTGGGCGGCAGTAGGAGGTCCCTATGGCTACACCTTC. Combining the CDR3 with reference TRBV7-2 and TRBJ1-2 gives the whole variable domain GAGVSQSPSNKVTEKGKDVELRCDPISGHTALYWYRQSLGQGLEFLIYFQGNSAPDKSGLPSDRFSAERTGGSVSTLTIQRTQQEDSAVYLCASSSWAAVGGPYGYTFGSGTRLTVV.